Below, one T cell receptor (beta chain) is given with its context. Participants came from about 23 US areas, aged roughly 18 to 90 years. Cohorts were based on clinical histories the participants reported. This CDR3 has 18 amino acids. In germline, CDR1 is SGHTA, CDR2 FQGNSA. The V segment lost 4 bases and the J segment 0 bases; nucleotides outside the gene matches: 12. The data were taken from a study of blood T cell repertoires in COVID-19. About the research overall: Samples came from the United States, Italy and Spain, spanning acute and convalescent COVID-19. The cDNA or gDNA used as material had been derived from T cells, B-cell-depleted T cells, or PBMCs.

Clones were sequenced by immunoSEQ multiplex PCR, and TCRdb holds only the in-frame ones, with some missing. The table lists about 400,000 clones, about 85% of them singletons. V is TRBV7-2 and J is TRBJ1-3; 7 bases align to TRBD1. The sequence came from a woman under 30 with acute COVID-19. The sample comprised PBMCs or T cells enriched from blood (not recorded which). For the CDR3, the DNA is TGTGCCAGCAGCTCTCAAGGGACAGTACTCAGCTCTGGAAACACCATATATTTT. Translated: CASSSQGTVLSSGNTIYF.